This TCR beta chain was obtained from a study of identical twins. Broader study findings: Carriage of fewer insertions was seen in abundant cord blood beta clonotypes, whereas memory repertoires showed none. The analysis was cross-sectional rather than longitudinal within donors.

The germline gives CDR1 MNHNS, CDR2 SASEGT. The CDR3 is made up of 15 amino acids. The V end was cut by 5 bases, the J end by 5 bases, with 18 bases between. Comments on this clonotype: Antigen specificity is unknown.

With template switching, a universal primer site was added, and the cDNA carried unique molecular identifiers. TCRdb re-called the 5' RACE reads with MiXCR, one entry per CDR3 protein. Of about 570,000 distinct CDR3 sequences listed, approximately 9.6% are singletons. These data also formed part of another study, on yellow fever vaccine responses in identical twins.

The rearrangement links TRBV6-1 to TRBJ2-5; D uncertain. This TCR was recovered from a woman aged 18-29 years in good health. Sequences were obtained from PBMCs. Here the CDR3 DNA reads TGTGCCAGCAGTCAGGCTTGGCAGGTCCATGAGACCCAGTACTTC. Amino acid sequence: CASSQAWQVHETQYF.